These 16 T cell receptor beta chains originate from one sample sequenced in a study of cytomegalovirus exposure and HLA in healthy donors. Primers: 60 Vbeta forward and 13 Jbeta reverse. Profiled with immunoSEQ multiplex PCR; TCRdb holds only in-frame clones, not every one. The sample consists of about 150,000 clones, 64% of them appearing once. Sequencing was performed on PBMCs. The source is a middle-aged woman in good health and CMV-seronegative.

The table lists this clone with a count of one. J is TRBJ2-1 and V is TRBV7-3; TRBD1 matches 7 bases. The CDR3 runs to 15 residues. V shed 5 bases, J shed 2 bases, and the junction held 6 bases outside the gene matches. Germline-derived CDR1 and CDR2 are SGHTA and FQGTGA. The CDR3 loop reads CASSLDRKTYNEQFF. The CDR3 DNA reads TGTGCCAGCAGCCTGGACAGGAAGACCTACAATGAGCAGTTCTTC.

V gene TRBV5-1 combines with J gene TRBJ1-2, with 7 bases fitting TRBD1. With 0 bases clipped from V and 3 bases from J, the junction kept 5 bases outside the gene matches. Germline CDR1 SGHRS, CDR2 YFSETQ. The CDR3 is made up of 15 amino acids. In DNA, the CDR3 is TGCGCCAGCAGCTTGGCCGACCAGGGGGACTATGGCTACACCTTC. It yields the protein CASSLADQGDYGYTF. Together with reference TRBV5-1 and TRBJ1-2, the CDR3 gives the full variable domain: KAGVTQTPRYLIKTRGQQVTLSCSPISGHRSVSWYQQTPGQGLQFLFEYFSETQRNKGNFPGRFSGRQFSNSRSEMNVSTLELGDSALYLCASSLADQGDYGYTFGSGTRLTVV.

The CDR3 sequence: CAWSGGTADVLEQYF. As DNA, the CDR3 is TGTGCCTGGAGTGGTGGGACAGCAGATGTCCTCGAGCAGTACTTC. This chain links TRBV30 with TRBJ2-7; TRBD1 agrees at 7 bases. J gave up 6 bases and V 1 base, and 12 bases lay outside the gene matches. Germline V CDR1 and CDR2: GTSNPN, SVGIG (reference sequence). The length of the CDR3 is 15 residues.

The rearrangement uses TRBV21-1 and TRBJ1-1. TRBV21-1 is labeled a pseudogene. There are 18 residues in the CDR3. The CDR3 DNA is TGTGCCAGCAGCAAAGGAGCGCAGGGAGGTTTGCCGAACACTGAAGCTTTCTTT. It translates to CASSKGAQGGLPNTEAFF.

V usage is TRBV13 and J usage is TRBJ1-2; D uncertain. CDR3 length: 13 amino acids. The ends were cut back, 5 bases at V and 5 bases at J, with 12 bases in the middle. Germline CDR1 and CDR2: PRHDT and FYEKMQ (reference sequence). CDR3: CASSITDGYGYTF. The CDR3 DNA reads TGTGCCAGCAGCATTACCGACGGGTATGGCTACACCTTC.

This clone was detected a few times. The chain couples TRBV5-1 to TRBJ1-5; 10 bases line up with TRBD1. The J segment lost 9 bases and the V segment lost 4 bases, leaving 4 bases of the junction unmatched. Germline values: CDR1 SGHRS, CDR2 YFSETQ. This CDR3 contains 13 residues. The chain's CDR3 is CASSVGQGRPQHF. The CDR3 bases are TGCGCCAGCAGCGTGGGACAGGGGAGGCCCCAGCATTTT.

This clone was seen a few times. The chain is built from TRBV10-1 and TRBJ2-3, with D perhaps matching TRBD1 (6 bases). The CDR3 is made up of 15 amino acids. Trimming took off 3 bases at V and 3 bases at J, with 13 bases between the two ends. Germline CDR1 and CDR2: WNHNN and SYGVQD (reference sequence). Here the CDR3 DNA reads TGCGCCAGCAGTGAAGGACAGTGGGGTACAGATACGCAGTATTTT. This translates into CASSEGQWGTDTQYF.

The chain is built from TRBV11-2 and TRBJ2-1; 11 nucleotides match TRBD2. The CDR3 loop spans 16 amino acids. Germline V lookup: CDR1 SGHAT, CDR2 FQNNGV. Losses at the gene ends were 4 bases for V and 7 bases for J; bases not matched to a gene: 9. Here the CDR3 reads CASSYHSGGDGNEQFF. CDR3 coding DNA: TGTGCCAGCAGCTACCATAGCGGGGGGGATGGGAATGAGCAGTTCTTC. Full variable domain (rest looked up from reference TRBV11-2 and TRBJ2-1): EAGVAQSPRYKIIEKRQSVAFWCNPISGHATLYWYQQILGQGPKLLIQFQNNGVVDDSQLPKDRFSAERLKGVDSTLKIQPAKLEDSAVYLCASSYHSGGDGNEQFFGPGTRLTVL.

This clone was counted a few times. This chain uses TRBV7-2 with TRBJ1-5; tentatively, D is TRBD1 (5 bases). CDR1 is SGHTA and CDR2 is FQGNSA in the germline V gene. This CDR3 is built from 16 residues. Trimming cost V 2 bases and J 2 bases, with 13 bases left between them. The CDR3: CASSLMRDGGNQPQHF. The CDR3 DNA follows: TGTGCCAGCAGCTTAATGCGGGACGGTGGCAATCAGCCCCAGCATTTT.

The chain uses TRBV5-1 and TRBJ2-3; D is unclear. CDR3 length equals 15 residues. Germline V gene lookup returns CDR1 SGHRS and CDR2 YFSETQ. Trimming cost V 5 bases and J 6 bases, with 19 bases left between them. In DNA form, the CDR3 reads TGCGCCAGCAGGTGGGCGCGTTCGAATATGGATACGCAGTATTTT. Its protein is CASRWARSNMDTQYF.

Written as DNA, the CDR3 is TGTGCCAGCAGCTTAGAATCCAGGGTAACCTACGAGCAGTACTTC. Translation gives CASSLESRVTYEQYF. The rearrangement joins TRBV13 to TRBJ2-7; D may be TRBD1 (5 bases). Between the trimmed V and J ends, which lost 1 base and 2 bases, there was a span of 12 bases. CDR1 and CDR2 from the germline V gene are PRHDT and FYEKMQ (reference sequence). The CDR3 is 15 residues long.

The J gene is TRBJ2-2, the V gene TRBV4-1; 7 nucleotides align to TRBD2. The length of the CDR3 is 15 residues. Germline CDR1 and CDR2: MGHRA and YSYEKL. V shed 3 bases, J shed 5 bases, and the junction held 6 bases outside the gene matches. The CDR3 protein is CASSHPGGGTGELFF. The CDR3 DNA sequence: TGCGCCAGCAGCCACCCCGGGGGAGGGACCGGGGAGCTGTTTTTT.

The chain uses TRBV2 and TRBJ1-5; D gene uncertain. Germline CDR1 and CDR2: SNHLY and FYNNEI. Trimming pared 5 bases from V and 7 bases from J, leaving 9 bases between. The CDR3 extends over 12 amino acids. CDR3 in DNA: TGTGCCAGCAGTAGAGATAACCAGCCCCAGCATTTT. As protein: CASSRDNQPQHF.

This chain connects TRBV6-6 to TRBJ1-1, with no clear D. V gave up 0 bases and J gave up 11 bases, with 10 bases separating them. CDR1 and CDR2 (germline): MNHNY, SVGAGI (reference sequence). The CDR3 is 12 residues long. The DNA of the CDR3 is TGTGCCAGCAGTTACTCGAGTCGGGAGGCTTTCTTT. This sequence encodes CASSYSSREAFF.

The rearrangement uses TRBV19 and TRBJ1-6; the D gene is possibly TRBD1 (6 bases). Germline V gene sequence: CDR1 LNHDA, CDR2 SQIVND (reference sequence). Deletions cut 3 bases from V and 7 bases from J, with 10 bases between. The CDR3 loop spans 14 amino acids. CDR3 in DNA: TGTGCCAGTAGTATTACCGGGACAAATTCACCCCTCCACTTT. It yields the protein CASSITGTNSPLHF. The full variable domain, in which reference TRBV19 and TRBJ1-6 provide the parts outside the CDR3, is DGGITQSPKYLFRKEGQNVTLSCEQNLNHDAMYWYRQDPGQGLRLIYYSQIVNDFQKGDIAEGYSVSREKKESFPLTVTSAQKNPTAFYLCASSITGTNSPLHFGNGTRLTVT.

This chain joins TRBV7-2 and TRBJ2-3; D might be TRBD2 (7 bases). The CDR3 runs to 17 residues. CDR1 is SGHTA, CDR2 FQGNSA, per germline. V lost 2 bases, J lost 3 bases, and 18 bases lay in between. CDR3 loop: CASSLFRAGASTDTQYF. CDR3 nucleotide sequence: TGTGCCAGCAGCTTATTCCGTGCGGGGGCCTCGACAGATACGCAGTATTTT.